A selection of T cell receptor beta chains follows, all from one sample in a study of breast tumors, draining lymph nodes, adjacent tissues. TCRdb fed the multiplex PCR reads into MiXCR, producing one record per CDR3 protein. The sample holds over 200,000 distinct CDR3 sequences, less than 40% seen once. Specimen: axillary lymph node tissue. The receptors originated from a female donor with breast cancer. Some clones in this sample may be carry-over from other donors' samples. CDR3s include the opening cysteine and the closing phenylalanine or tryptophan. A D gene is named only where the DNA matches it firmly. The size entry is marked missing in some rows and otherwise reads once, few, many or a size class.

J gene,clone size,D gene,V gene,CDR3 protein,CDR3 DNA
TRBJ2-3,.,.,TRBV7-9,CASSLDGVDTQYF,TGTGCCAGCAGCTTAGATGGCGTAGATACGCAGTATTTT
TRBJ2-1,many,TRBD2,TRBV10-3,CAISEGGENEQFF,TGTGCCATCAGTGAGGGGGGGGAGAATGAGCAGTTCTTC
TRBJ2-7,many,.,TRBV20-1,CSARVDYEQYF,TGCAGTGCTAGAGTGGACTACGAGCAGTACTTC
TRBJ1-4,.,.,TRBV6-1,CASSPGTRVEKLFF,TGTGCCAGCAGTCCTGGGACAAGAGTTGAAAAACTGTTTTTT
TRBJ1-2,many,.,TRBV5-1,CASSLVGTNYGYTF,TGCGCCAGCAGCTTGGTGGGGACTAACTATGGCTACACCTTC
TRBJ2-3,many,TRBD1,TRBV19,CASSSSGTGKDTQYF,TGTGCCAGTAGTTCCTCCGGGACAGGGAAAGATACGCAGTATTTT
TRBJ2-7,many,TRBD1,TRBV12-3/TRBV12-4,CASSRARTGYEQYF,TGTGCCAGCAGCCGTGCGAGGACAGGCTACGAGCAGTACTTC
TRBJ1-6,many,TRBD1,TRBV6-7,CASSYPDRGNSPLHF,TGTGCCAGCAGTTACCCGGACAGGGGAAATTCACCCCTCCACTTT
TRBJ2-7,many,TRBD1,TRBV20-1,CSAQGTGVRQYF,TGCAGTGCCCAAGGGACAGGGGTTCGGCAGTACTTC
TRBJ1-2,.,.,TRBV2,CASSQGGGGFNYGYTF,TGTGCCAGCAGCCAAGGGGGGGGGGGGTTCAACTATGGCTACACCTTC
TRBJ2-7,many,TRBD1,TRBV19,CASSPHSGTARVYEQYF,TGTGCCAGTAGTCCCCACTCCGGGACAGCAAGAGTCTACGAGCAGTACTTC
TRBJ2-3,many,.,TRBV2,CASSVLGSSTDTQYF,TGTGCCAGCAGTGTGCTCGGGTCGAGCACAGATACGCAGTATTTT
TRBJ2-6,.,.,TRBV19,CASSGTSSGANVLTF,TGTGCCAGTAGTGGGACAAGCTCTGGGGCCAACGTCCTGACTTTC
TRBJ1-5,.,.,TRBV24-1,CATSDTGTPRNQPQHF,TGTGCCACCAGTGATACCGGGACACCAAGGAATCAGCCCCAGCATTTT
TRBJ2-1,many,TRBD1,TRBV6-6,CASNPPDRGINEQFF,TGTGCCAGCAACCCACCGGACAGGGGGATCAATGAGCAGTTCTTC
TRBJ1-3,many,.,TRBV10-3,CAISESGNTIYF,TGTGCCATCAGTGAATCTGGAAACACCATATATTTT
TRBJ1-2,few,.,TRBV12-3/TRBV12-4,CASSFYICSARDPTALGGGYTF,.
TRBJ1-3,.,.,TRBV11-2,CASRREGNTIYF,TGTGCCAGCAGGCGAGAGGGGAACACCATATATTTT
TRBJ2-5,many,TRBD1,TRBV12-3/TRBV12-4,CASRPGQASQETQYF,TGTGCCAGCAGGCCGGGACAGGCATCCCAAGAGACCCAGTACTTC
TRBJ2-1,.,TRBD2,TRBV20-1,CSATPTSGTYNEQFF,TGCAGTGCTACCCCGACTAGCGGTACCTACAATGAGCAGTTCTTC
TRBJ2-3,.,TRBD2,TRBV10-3,CAISESWGAPRGDWREAGDTQYF,TGTGCCATCAGTGAGTCGTGGGGGGCCCCCCGAGGAGACTGGCGGGAGGCGGGAGATACGCAGTATTTT
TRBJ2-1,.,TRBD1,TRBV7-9,CASSLDGTGGYEQFF,TGTGCCAGCAGCTTAGATGGGACAGGGGGCTATGAGCAGTTCTTC
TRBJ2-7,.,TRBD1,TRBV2,CASSPSPGQGAHEQYF,TGTGCCAGCAGTCCCTCCCCGGGACAGGGGGCACACGAGCAGTACTTC
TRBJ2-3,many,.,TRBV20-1,CSATYLGTRADTQYF,TGCAGTGCAACCTATCTCGGGACACGGGCAGATACGCAGTATTTT
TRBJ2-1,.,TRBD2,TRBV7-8,CASSLGVASGGNEQFF,TGTGCCAGCAGCTTAGGTGTAGCTAGCGGGGGCAATGAGCAGTTCTTC
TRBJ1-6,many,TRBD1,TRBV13,CASSLGGTGGTSPLHF,TGTGCCAGCAGCTTAGGTGGGACAGGGGGAACTTCACCCCTCCACTTT
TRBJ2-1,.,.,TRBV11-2,CASSLDLKTILIIEQFF,TGTGCCAGCAGCTTAGATCTAAAGACGATCCTAATTATAGAGCAGTTCTTC
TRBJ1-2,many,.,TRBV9,CASSVDTGPYGYTF,TGTGCCAGCAGCGTAGATACAGGGCCGTATGGCTACACCTTC
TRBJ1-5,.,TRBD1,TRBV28,CASSPGQGGNQPQHF,TGTGCCAGCAGTCCCGGACAGGGCGGCAATCAGCCCCAGCATTTT
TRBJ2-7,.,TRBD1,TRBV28,CASSEGQAHEQYF,TGTGCCAGCAGCGAGGGACAGGCCCACGAGCAGTACTTC
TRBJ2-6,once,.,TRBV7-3,CASSLAGDNVLTF,TGTGCCAGCAGCTTAGCCGGGGACAACGTCCTGACTTTC
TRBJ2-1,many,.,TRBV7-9,CASSLSTGPSEQFF,TGTGCCAGCAGCTTATCAACAGGGCCCAGTGAGCAGTTCTTC
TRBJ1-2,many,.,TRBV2,CASTLTEYGYTF,TGTGCCAGCACCTTGACAGAATATGGCTACACCTTC
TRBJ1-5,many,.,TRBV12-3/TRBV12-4,CASSLSGAQPQHF,TGTGCCAGCAGTTTATCAGGGGCTCAGCCCCAGCATTTT
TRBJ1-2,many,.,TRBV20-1,CSAPGVTGNYGYTF,TGCAGTGCGCCAGGAGTGACCGGAAACTATGGCTACACCTTC
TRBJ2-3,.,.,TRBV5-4,CASSLTGTGGTDTQYF,TGTGCCAGCAGCCTTACCGGGACGGGGGGCACAGATACGCAGTATTTT
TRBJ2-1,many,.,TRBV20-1,CSARQDYNEQFF,TGCAGTGCTCGCCAAGACTACAATGAGCAGTTCTTC
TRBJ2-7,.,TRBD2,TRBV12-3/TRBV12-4,CASSFSGTFSYEQYF,TGTGCCAGCAGCTTTAGCGGGACGTTCTCCTACGAGCAGTACTTC
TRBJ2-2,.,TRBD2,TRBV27,CASRASGLAGELFF,TGTGCCAGTAGAGCTAGCGGACTCGCCGGGGAGCTGTTTTTT
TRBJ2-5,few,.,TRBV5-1,CASSLAGGRETQYF,TGCGCCAGCAGCTTGGCCGGAGGACGGGAGACCCAGTACTTC
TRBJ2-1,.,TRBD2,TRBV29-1,CSVRTSGNSYNEQFF,TGCAGCGTACGGACTAGCGGGAACTCCTACAATGAGCAGTTCTTC
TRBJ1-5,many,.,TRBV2,CASSDAGARGQPQHF,TGTGCCAGCAGTGACGCGGGGGCGCGCGGGCAGCCCCAGCATTTT
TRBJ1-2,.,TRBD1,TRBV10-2,CAYSGQYYYGYTF,TGCGCCTACTCGGGACAGTACTACTATGGCTACACCTTC
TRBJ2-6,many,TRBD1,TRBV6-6,CASSYLPGQGALGANVLTF,TGTGCCAGCAGTTACTTACCGGGACAGGGGGCGTTGGGGGCCAACGTCCTGACTTTC
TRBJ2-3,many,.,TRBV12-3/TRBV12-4,CASSLGLGRGADTQYF,TGTGCCAGCAGTTTAGGGCTAGGAAGGGGAGCAGATACGCAGTATTTT
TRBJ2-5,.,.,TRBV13,CASSPSAGARETQYF,TGTGCCAGCAGCCCGTCGGCGGGGGCACGTGAGACCCAGTACTTC
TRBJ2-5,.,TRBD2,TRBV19,CASSTCCRHRTPGRGETQYF,TGTGCCAGTAGTACTTGTTGTAGACACCGAACACCGGGGAGGGGAGAGACCCAGTACTTC
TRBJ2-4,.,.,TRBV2,CASSGGRGRAKNIQYF,TGTGCCAGCAGTGGGGGCAGGGGCAGAGCCAAAAACATTCAGTACTTC
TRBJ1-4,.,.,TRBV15,CATSSLGGEKLFF,TGTGCCACCAGCAGCTTAGGAGGTGAAAAACTGTTTTTT
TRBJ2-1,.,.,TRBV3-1,CASSYGGRNEQFF,TGTGCCAGCAGCTACGGGGGGCGGAATGAGCAGTTCTTC
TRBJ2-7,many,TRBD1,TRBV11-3,CASSLVGQGSYEQYF,TGTGCCAGCAGCTTAGTGGGACAGGGCTCCTACGAGCAGTACTTC